Listed here is a single T cell receptor beta chain. Antigen unknown. Healthy HIV-negative adults with no recent acute infections or vaccinations were recruited as donors. Only in-frame clones appear in the TCRdb table, and some are missing; sequencing was by immunoSEQ multiplex PCR. Among 600,000 to 750,000 clones listed, about 92% were seen once. The sample belongs to a study of shared clonotypes between healthy human individuals. CDR1 SEHNR and CDR2 FQNEAQ come from the germline V gene (reference sequence). Deletions cut 4 bases from V and 4 bases from J, with 16 bases between. This CDR3 is built from 16 residues. Findings of the study overall: Since donors were few, the genetic and exposure-history diversity represented was limited. The study found about 5.1% of naive CD4 clonotypes shared across several donors.

The source material was memory CD8+ T cells from PBMCs. Sample subset: CD45RO+ cells pooled with CCR7-negative TemRA cells. The chain has TRBV7-9 and TRBJ2-2; D perhaps matches TRBD1 (6 bases). The TCR originated in a man between 18 and 29 years old in good health. Some clones in this sample may be carry-over from other donors' samples. The CDR3 DNA sequence: TGTGCCAGCAGCTCCGGGACACCCATCTTCACCGGGGAGCTGTTTTTT. Translation: CASSSGTPIFTGELFF.